The following is a T cell receptor beta chain sequence with its context. The CDR3 length is 18 residues. Germline CDR1 reads MGHDK; CDR2 reads SYGVNS. The V gene lost 9 bases and the J gene lost 3 bases, with 29 bases spanning the gap. The protocol was immunoSEQ multiplex PCR, while the TCRdb copy is restricted to in-frame clones and leaves out a portion. The data contain 150,000 or so clones, more than 70% of them singletons. The data stem from a study of blood T cell repertoires in COVID-19. The origin of this receptor is an older woman with acute or convalescent COVID-19. Sample: peripheral blood. The V and J genes are TRBV25-1 and TRBJ1-2; D is unclear. In nucleotides, the CDR3 is TGTGCCAGTCCGAAGGGCCAGCGGCTATTGGTGGGAGACTATGGCTACACCTTC. This codes for CASPKGQRLLVGDYGYTF.